The entry below describes one T cell receptor (beta chain). Its antigen is currently unknown. The sample's treatment: oral pan-JAK inhibitor, 5-10 mg twice daily. Patients with alopecia areata provided lesional scalp punch biopsies as well as peripheral blood. The entry originates in a study of CD8+ T cells in alopecia areata. The wider study: Severity among treated patients was scored by the percentage of scalp area affected.

Study-level findings and limits: Scalp clonality and expanded CD8+ clones among the top 100 fell significantly with tofacitinib. In blood and scalp, many expanded lesional clones persisted during tofacitinib.

cDNA prepared by RNA extraction and subsequent reverse transcription served as the template for sequencing. Profiling relied on immunoSEQ multiplex PCR, and the TCRdb table lists in-frame clones only, not all of them. Of around 150,000 clones in the sample, roughly 82% are singletons; the top ten hold around a quarter. The TCR was taken from a human donor with alopecia areata. This specimen consisted of CD8+ T cells sorted from blood, obtained at week 4, from a patient treated with tofacitinib.

The CDR3 protein is CSVDSGASVFSTDTQYF. DNA of the CDR3: TGCAGCGTTGACTCGGGGGCTAGCGTCTTTAGCACAGATACGCAGTATTTT. The chain has TRBV29-1 and TRBJ2-3; TRBD1 or TRBD2 may be the D gene (6 bases each). CDR3 length: 17 residues. CDR1 and CDR2 (germline): SQVTM, ANQGSEA. The germline V and J ends were trimmed by 3 bases and 0 bases, with 19 bases remaining between them.